Listed below are T cell receptor beta chains from one sample, sequenced in a study of T cell changes during pregnancy in multiple sclerosis. Method: immunoSEQ multiplex PCR; TCRdb's copy keeps in-frame clones and lacks some. The sample lists under 30,000 clones; 75% to 90% were seen once. This material consisted of CD4+ T cells from peripheral blood mononuclear cells, taken in the first trimester of pregnancy. These receptors were obtained from a female donor in good health, enrolled as a control in a pregnancy study. The CDR3 runs from the conserved cysteine through the conserved F or W. D genes are given only for firm matches. Rows give clone size only sometimes, using once, few, many, or a class for an expanded clone.

v_call,d_call,j_call,clone_size,cdr3_aa,cdr3_nt
TRBV5-4,TRBD1,TRBJ1-1,NA,CASSSTGALKITEAFF,TGTGCCAGCAGCTCAACAGGGGCCCTAAAAATCACTGAAGCTTTCTTT
TRBV4-3,NA,TRBJ1-1,NA,CASSQSSRAPYTEAFF,TGCGCCAGCAGCCAATCCTCCAGGGCGCCCTACACTGAAGCTTTCTTT
TRBV10-3,NA,TRBJ1-5,NA,CAISRDKYSNQPQHF,TGTGCCATCAGTCGGGACAAGTATAGCAATCAGCCCCAGCATTTT
TRBV5-1,NA,TRBJ1-1,NA,CASSLRTVNTEAFF,TGCGCCAGCAGCTTGAGGACAGTGAACACTGAAGCTTTCTTT
TRBV18,NA,TRBJ1-2,NA,CASSRLGADKPNYGYTF,TGTGCCAGCTCACGTCTCGGAGCTGATAAGCCTAACTATGGCTACACCTTC
TRBV6-6,NA,TRBJ2-7,NA,CASSFEGGEVSYEQYF,TGTGCCAGCAGCTTCGAGGGGGGGGAGGTATCCTACGAGCAGTACTTC
TRBV10-3,TRBD1,TRBJ2-1,NA,CAISDRGGGEQFF,TGTGCCATCAGTGATAGAGGGGGCGGAGAGCAGTTCTTC
TRBV5-4,NA,TRBJ2-5,NA,CASSLGGGGETQYF,TGTGCCAGCAGCTTGGGCGGGGGCGGGGAGACCCAGTACTTC
TRBV6-5,NA,TRBJ1-5,NA,CATRKAWGNQPQHF,TGTGCCACTCGGAAAGCGTGGGGCAATCAGCCCCAGCATTTT
TRBV28,NA,TRBJ2-1,NA,CATLGGAVSYNEQFF,TGTGCCACCTTGGGGGGGGCAGTCTCCTACAATGAGCAGTTCTTC
TRBV7-9,NA,TRBJ2-3,NA,CASSLGTTSTDTQYF,TGTGCCAGCAGCTTAGGGACAACTAGCACAGATACGCAGTATTTT
TRBV28,NA,TRBJ2-5,NA,CASSLLSRGFLRETQYF,TGTGCCAGCAGTTTATTGTCAAGGGGCTTTCTTCGGGAGACCCAGTACTTC
TRBV19,TRBD2,TRBJ2-5,once,CASSIDRASGADRETQYF,TGTGCCAGTAGTATAGATCGGGCTAGCGGCGCCGACCGGGAGACCCAGTACTTC
TRBV5-1,NA,TRBJ2-3,NA,CASSFQGGRDTQYF,TGCGCCAGCAGCTTTCAGGGGGGTAGAGATACGCAGTATTTT
TRBV23-1,NA,TRBJ2-3,NA,CASSRRDSSDTQYF,TGCGCCAGCAGTCGGAGGGACAGTTCAGATACGCAGTATTTT
TRBV5-8,TRBD1,TRBJ1-2,NA,CASSLWDPGQGNYGYTF,TGTGCCAGCAGCTTATGGGACCCGGGACAGGGGAACTATGGCTACACCTTC
TRBV21-1,NA,TRBJ1-5,NA,CASSNHSTGGQPQHF,TGTGCCAGCAGCAACCATTCGACGGGTGGTCAGCCCCAGCATTTT
TRBV4-2,NA,TRBJ1-6,NA,CASAALPGNSPLHF,TGTGCCAGCGCAGCGCTTCCTGGAAATTCACCCCTCCACTTT
TRBV25-1,NA,TRBJ1-6,NA,CASSVRVGNSPLHF,TGTGCCAGCAGTGTGAGGGTGGGGAATTCACCCCTCCACTTT
TRBV5-1,NA,TRBJ2-5,NA,CASSLFRAQAETQYF,TGCGCCAGCAGCTTATTCAGAGCCCAGGCAGAGACCCAGTACTTC
TRBV4-1,NA,TRBJ1-5,NA,CASSHRQLASNQPQHF,TGCGCCAGCAGCCATAGACAGCTCGCAAGCAATCAGCCCCAGCATTTT
TRBV28,NA,TRBJ2-3,NA,CASSRLDTQYF,TGTGCCAGCAGCCGGTTGGATACGCAGTATTTT
TRBV5-1,NA,TRBJ2-5,NA,CASSLDGTSAETQYF,TGCGCCAGCAGCTTAGACGGGACTTCGGCAGAGACCCAGTACTTC
TRBV28,TRBD2,TRBJ2-2,once,CASKGLAGDLNTGELFF,TGTGCCAGCAAAGGACTAGCGGGAGACTTAAACACCGGGGAGCTGTTTTTT
TRBV6-1,NA,TRBJ1-6,NA,CASSETGAASPLHF,TGTGCCAGCAGTGAAACGGGTGCAGCATCACCCCTCCACTTT
TRBV18,TRBD1,TRBJ1-2,NA,CASSPLQGSDGYTF,TGTGCCAGCTCACCACTACAGGGGAGCGATGGCTACACCTTC
TRBV5-1,NA,TRBJ2-7,NA,CASSLVLSGAGHEQYF,TGCGCCAGCAGCTTGGTGCTGTCGGGAGCCGGCCACGAGCAGTACTTC
TRBV23-1,TRBD1,TRBJ1-5,NA,CASTRQGISNQPQHF,TGCGCCAGCACCAGACAGGGTATTAGCAATCAGCCCCAGCATTTT
TRBV6-5,NA,TRBJ1-5,NA,CASSYSGTSNQPQHF,TGTGCCAGCAGTTACTCCGGGACATCGAATCAGCCCCAGCATTTT
TRBV5-4,NA,TRBJ2-1,NA,CASIKQGGDYNEQFF,TGTGCCAGCATCAAACAGGGGGGGGATTACAATGAGCAGTTCTTC
TRBV10-3,TRBD1,TRBJ1-4,NA,CAISGTGTNEKLFF,TGTGCCATCAGTGGGACAGGAACTAATGAAAAACTGTTTTTT
TRBV5-8,TRBD1,TRBJ1-1,NA,CASSPSGQWNTEAFF,TGTGCCAGCAGCCCCTCGGGACAGTGGAACACTGAAGCTTTCTTT
TRBV5-1,TRBD1,TRBJ1-1,NA,CASSLRTGRPEAFF,TGCGCCAGCAGCTTGAGGACAGGGAGGCCTGAAGCTTTCTTT
TRBV6-6,NA,TRBJ2-7,NA,CASSYSRTGVGEQYF,TGTGCCAGCAGTTACTCGAGAACGGGAGTGGGCGAGCAGTACTTC
TRBV11-3,NA,TRBJ2-3,NA,CASSLGFRDTQYF,TGTGCCAGCAGCTTAGGTTTCCGGGATACGCAGTATTTT
TRBV7-6,TRBD2,TRBJ2-3,NA,CASSTRLAGAFTDTQYF,TGTGCCAGCAGCACAAGACTAGCGGGGGCGTTCACAGATACGCAGTATTTT
TRBV7-6,TRBD2,TRBJ2-1,NA,CASSLAGGNNEQFF,TGTGCCAGCTCCCTAGCGGGGGGTAACAATGAGCAGTTCTTC
TRBV6-5,TRBD1,TRBJ1-2,NA,CASSLDRAGVYGYTF,TGTGCCAGCTCCCTGGACAGGGCGGGGGTTTATGGCTACACCTTC
TRBV10-3,NA,TRBJ1-2,NA,CAISESPRGGNGYTF,TGTGCCATCAGTGAGTCCCCCCGCGGGGGGAATGGCTACACCTTC
TRBV18,TRBD1,TRBJ2-7,NA,CASSLIRGQGLYEQYF,TGTGCCAGCTCACTGATCCGGGGACAGGGTCTTTACGAGCAGTACTTC
TRBV15,NA,TRBJ1-4,NA,CATSRMGGGSEKLFF,TGTGCCACCAGCAGAATGGGGGGAGGGAGTGAAAAACTGTTTTTT